Listed here are 2 T cell receptor beta chains from one sample, sequenced in a study of beta chain features in type 1 diabetes. Study-wide results and caveats: Shorter TCRB CDR3s, moderately but significantly so, were found in Type 1 diabetes patients in all four CD4+ subsets.

TCRB transcripts that were expressed got sequenced, as all of the isolated RNA had been reverse transcribed. TCRdb keeps only in-frame clones here, not all; method: immunoSEQ multiplex PCR. The table records some 640,000 clones, more than 13% of them present only once. No cognate antigen is known for these TCRs. Sequencing input: naive CD4+ T cells from blood. The receptors here all came from a man younger than 30 with type 1 diabetes.

This chain uses TRBV5-6 with TRBJ2-1; 8 bases align to TRBD2. The J segment lost 7 bases and the V segment lost 4 bases, leaving 10 bases of the junction unmatched. The CDR3 consists of 15 residues. CDR1 SGHDT and CDR2 YYEEEE come from the germline V gene. Here the CDR3 reads CASSPRGGGGNEQFF. For the CDR3, the DNA is TGTGCCAGCAGCCCCAGGGGTGGCGGGGGGAATGAGCAGTTCTTC.

This clone was seen a few times. J is TRBJ2-7 and V is TRBV7-9; D call uncertain. Per germline, CDR1 SEHNR and CDR2 FQNEAQ (reference sequence). Trimming cost V 8 bases and J 7 bases, with 12 bases left between them. The CDR3 length is 11 residues. CDR3 bases: TGTGCCAGCGGATTGATGGGGGAGCAGTACTTC. Residues: CASGLMGEQYF.